The 4 T cell receptor beta chains listed next were all sequenced from one sample in a study of CD8+ T cells in alopecia areata. After isolation, RNA underwent reverse transcription to generate cDNA as the sequencing template. TCRdb's copy holds only in-frame clones and misses some; the assay was immunoSEQ multiplex PCR. The table shows some 110,000 clones, with roughly 58% occurring only once. Treatment denoted: oral pan-JAK inhibitor, 5-10 mg twice daily. The specimen was CD8+ T cells sorted from blood, collected at week 4, from a patient treated with tofacitinib. The receptors were gathered from a human donor with alopecia areata.

This clone occurred once. The J gene is TRBJ2-7, the V gene TRBV29-1, with TRBD2 as a possible D gene (5 bases). Germline V gene sequence: CDR1 SQVTM, CDR2 ANQGSEA. The CDR3 spans 12 residues. V was cut by 5 bases and J by 0 bases, with 8 bases left in between. CDR3 bases: TGCAGCGTTCAAGCGGACTCCTACGAGCAGTACTTC. It codes for CSVQADSYEQYF.

This clone was observed a few times. The rearrangement joins TRBV30 to TRBJ1-2; D ambiguous. V was cut by 3 bases and J by 3 bases, with 5 bases left in between. The CDR3 length is 11 residues. CDR1 is GTSNPN and CDR2 is SVGIG in the germline V gene (reference sequence). The CDR3 here is CAWRLDYGYTF. The CDR3 DNA follows: TGTGCCTGGAGACTCGACTATGGCTACACCTTC.

This clone was recorded only once. The rearrangement links TRBV28 to TRBJ1-1, with D possibly TRBD1 on 5 matching bases. Germline V CDR1 and CDR2: MDHEN, SYDVKM. The V gene lost 5 bases and the J gene lost 4 bases, with 20 bases spanning the gap. This CDR3 spans 16 amino acids. CDR3 coding DNA: TGTGCCAGCAGTCCCCCCGTCGGGGGATGGAGCACTGAAGCTTTCTTT. This codes for CASSPPVGGWSTEAFF. The full variable domain, rest sourced from reference TRBV28 and TRBJ1-1, is DVKVTQSSRYLVKRTGEKVFLECVQDMDHENMFWYRQDPGLGLRLIYFSYDVKMKEKGDIPEGYSVSREKKERFSLILESASTNQTSMYLCASSPPVGGWSTEAFFGQGTRLTVV.

This clone was seen a handful of times. This chain uses TRBV30 with TRBJ2-1; 7 bases align to TRBD1. The V and J ends lost 2 bases and 2 bases, in that order; junction bases with no gene match: 9. This CDR3 spans 16 amino acids. Germline V CDR1 and CDR2: GTSNPN, SVGIG (reference sequence). CDR3 sequence: CAWSTGQTPPYNEQFF. As DNA, the CDR3 is TGTGCCTGGAGTACGGGACAGACACCTCCCTACAATGAGCAGTTCTTC.